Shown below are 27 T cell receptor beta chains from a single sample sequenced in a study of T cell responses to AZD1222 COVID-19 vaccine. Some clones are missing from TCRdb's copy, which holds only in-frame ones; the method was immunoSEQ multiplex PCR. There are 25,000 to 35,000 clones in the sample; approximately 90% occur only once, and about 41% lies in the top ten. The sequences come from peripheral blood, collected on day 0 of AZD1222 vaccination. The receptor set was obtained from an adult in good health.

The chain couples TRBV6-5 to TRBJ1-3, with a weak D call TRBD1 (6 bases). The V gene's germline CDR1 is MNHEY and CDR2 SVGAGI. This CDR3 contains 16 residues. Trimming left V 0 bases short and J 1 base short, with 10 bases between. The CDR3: CASSYSSRGSGNTIYF. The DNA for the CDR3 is TGTGCCAGCAGTTACTCGTCCAGGGGATCTGGAAACACCATATATTTT.

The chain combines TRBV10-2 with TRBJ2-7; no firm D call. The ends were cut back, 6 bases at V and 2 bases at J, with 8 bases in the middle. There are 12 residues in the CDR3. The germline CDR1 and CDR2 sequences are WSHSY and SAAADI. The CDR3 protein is CASRREAYEQYF. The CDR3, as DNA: TGCGCCAGCAGACGCGAGGCCTACGAGCAGTACTTC.

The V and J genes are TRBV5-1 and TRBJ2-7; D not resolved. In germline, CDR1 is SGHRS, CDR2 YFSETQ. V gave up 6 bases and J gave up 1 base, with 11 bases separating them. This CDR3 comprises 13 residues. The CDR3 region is CASNELGSYEQYF. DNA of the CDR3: TGCGCCAGCAACGAGCTTGGGTCCTACGAGCAGTACTTC. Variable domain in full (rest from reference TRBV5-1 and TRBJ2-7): KAGVTQTPRYLIKTRGQQVTLSCSPISGHRSVSWYQQTPGQGLQFLFEYFSETQRNKGNFPGRFSGRQFSNSRSEMNVSTLELGDSALYLCASNELGSYEQYFGPGTRLTVT.

CDR3 nucleotide sequence: TGCGCCAGCAGCTTGGGCGGGGGCGTGGGACATGAGCAGTTCTTC. This gives the protein CASSLGGGVGHEQFF. The chain combines TRBV5-1 with TRBJ2-1; D perhaps matches TRBD2 (7 bases). V lost 0 bases to trimming and J lost 8 bases, with 15 bases between them. This CDR3 comprises 15 residues. Germline lookup yields CDR1 SGHRS and CDR2 YFSETQ.

The CDR3 nucleotides read TGTGCCAGCAGCCGCGACAGTTCTTATAGCAATCAGCCCCAGCATTTT. Translating it yields CASSRDSSYSNQPQHF. The chain is built from TRBV7-2 and TRBJ1-5; a weak D match, TRBD1 (5 bases). CDR1 and CDR2 (germline): SGHTA, FQGNSA. This CDR3 has 16 amino acids. V was pared by 5 bases and J by 0 bases, with 14 bases between.

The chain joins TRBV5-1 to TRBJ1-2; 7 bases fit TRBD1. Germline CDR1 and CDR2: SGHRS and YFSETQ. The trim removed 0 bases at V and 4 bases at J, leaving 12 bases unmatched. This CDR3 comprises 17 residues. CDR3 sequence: CASSLGRTGESSYGYTF. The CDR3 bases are TGCGCCAGCAGCTTGGGTCGGACAGGCGAGTCGAGCTATGGCTACACCTTC.

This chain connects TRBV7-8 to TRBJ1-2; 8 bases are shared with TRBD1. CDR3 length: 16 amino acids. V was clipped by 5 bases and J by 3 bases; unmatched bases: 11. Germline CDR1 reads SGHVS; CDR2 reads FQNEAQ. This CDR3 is CASSDRRTGKDYGYTF. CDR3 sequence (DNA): TGTGCCAGCAGCGATCGTCGGACAGGGAAGGACTATGGCTACACCTTC.

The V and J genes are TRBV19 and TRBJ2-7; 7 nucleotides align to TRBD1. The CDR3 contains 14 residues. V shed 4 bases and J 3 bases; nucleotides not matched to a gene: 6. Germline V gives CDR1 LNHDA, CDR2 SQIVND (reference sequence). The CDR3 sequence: CASSSLGGHYEQYF. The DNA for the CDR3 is TGTGCCAGTAGTAGCCTAGGGGGCCACTACGAGCAGTACTTC.

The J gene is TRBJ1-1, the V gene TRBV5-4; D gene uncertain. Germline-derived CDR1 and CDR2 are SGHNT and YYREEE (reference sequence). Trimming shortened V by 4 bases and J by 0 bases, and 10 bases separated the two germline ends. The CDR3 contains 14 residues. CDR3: CASSLQQLNTEAFF. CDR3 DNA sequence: TGTGCCAGCAGCCTACAGCAATTGAACACTGAAGCTTTCTTT.

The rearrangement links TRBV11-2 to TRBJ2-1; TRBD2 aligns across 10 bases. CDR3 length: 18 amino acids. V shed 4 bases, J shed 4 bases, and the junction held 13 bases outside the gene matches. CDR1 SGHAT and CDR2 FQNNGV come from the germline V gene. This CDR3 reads CASSSTSTSGYTYNEQFF. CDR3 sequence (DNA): TGTGCCAGCAGCTCAACGTCGACTAGCGGGTATACGTACAATGAGCAGTTCTTC.

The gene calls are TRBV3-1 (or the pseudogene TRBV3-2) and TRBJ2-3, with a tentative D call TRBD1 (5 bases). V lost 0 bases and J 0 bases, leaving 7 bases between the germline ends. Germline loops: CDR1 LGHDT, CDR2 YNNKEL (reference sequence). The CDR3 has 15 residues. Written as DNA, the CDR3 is TGTGCCAGCAGCCAAGATGGGGCGAGCACAGATACGCAGTATTTT. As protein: CASSQDGASTDTQYF.

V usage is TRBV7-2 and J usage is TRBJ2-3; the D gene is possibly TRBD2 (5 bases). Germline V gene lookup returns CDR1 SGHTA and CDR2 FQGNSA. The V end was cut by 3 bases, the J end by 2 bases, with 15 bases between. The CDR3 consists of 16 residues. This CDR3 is CASSLGLGSYTDTQYF. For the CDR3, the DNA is TGTGCCAGCAGCTTGGGTTTGGGGAGTTACACAGATACGCAGTATTTT.

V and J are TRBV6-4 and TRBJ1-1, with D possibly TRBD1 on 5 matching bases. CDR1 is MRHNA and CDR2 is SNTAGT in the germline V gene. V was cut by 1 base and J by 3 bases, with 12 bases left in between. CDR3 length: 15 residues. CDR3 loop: CASSDFRQGDTEAFF. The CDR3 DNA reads TGTGCCAGCAGTGACTTCCGGCAGGGAGACACTGAAGCTTTCTTT.

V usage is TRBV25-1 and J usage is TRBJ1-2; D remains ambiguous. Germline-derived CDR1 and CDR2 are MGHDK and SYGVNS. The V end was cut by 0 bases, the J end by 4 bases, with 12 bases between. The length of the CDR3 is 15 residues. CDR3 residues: CASSEYGMEAYGYTF. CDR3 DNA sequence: TGTGCCAGCAGTGAATATGGCATGGAGGCCTATGGCTACACCTTC.

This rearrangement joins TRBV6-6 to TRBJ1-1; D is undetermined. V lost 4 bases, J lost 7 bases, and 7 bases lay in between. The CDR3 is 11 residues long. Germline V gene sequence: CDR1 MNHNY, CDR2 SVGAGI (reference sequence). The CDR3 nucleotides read TGTGCCAGCAGTTCAGTAGTTGAAGCTTTCTTT. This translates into CASSSVVEAFF.

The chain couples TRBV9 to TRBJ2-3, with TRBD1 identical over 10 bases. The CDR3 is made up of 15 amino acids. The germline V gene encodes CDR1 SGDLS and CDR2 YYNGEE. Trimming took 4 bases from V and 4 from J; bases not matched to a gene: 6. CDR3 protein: CASSPRDRGPDTQYF. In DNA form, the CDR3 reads TGTGCCAGCAGCCCCCGGGACAGGGGCCCAGATACGCAGTATTTT.

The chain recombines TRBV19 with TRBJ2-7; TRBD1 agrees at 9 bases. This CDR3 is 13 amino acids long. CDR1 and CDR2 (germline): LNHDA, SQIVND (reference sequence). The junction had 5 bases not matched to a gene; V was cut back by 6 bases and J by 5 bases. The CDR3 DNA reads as TGTGCCAGTAGGGGACAGGGTACCCACGAGCAGTACTTC. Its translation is CASRGQGTHEQYF.

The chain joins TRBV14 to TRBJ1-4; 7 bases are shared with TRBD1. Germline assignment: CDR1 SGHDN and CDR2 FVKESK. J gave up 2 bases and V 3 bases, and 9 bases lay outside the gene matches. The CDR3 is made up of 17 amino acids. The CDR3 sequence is CASSHRQGLFTNEKLFF. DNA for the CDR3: TGTGCCAGCAGCCACAGACAGGGATTGTTTACTAATGAAAAACTGTTTTTT.

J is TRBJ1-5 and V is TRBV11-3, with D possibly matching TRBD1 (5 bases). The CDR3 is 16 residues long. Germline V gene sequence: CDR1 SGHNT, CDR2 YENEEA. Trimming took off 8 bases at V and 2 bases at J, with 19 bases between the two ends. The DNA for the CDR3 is TGTGCCAGCCCTGCCGGGGGGAGCGATCGCAATCAGCCCCAGCATTTT. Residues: CASPAGGSDRNQPQHF. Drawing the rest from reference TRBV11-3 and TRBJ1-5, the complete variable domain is EAGVVQSPRYKIIEKKQPVAFWCNPISGHNTLYWYLQNLGQGPELLIRYENEEAVDDSQLPKDRFSAERLKGVDSTLKIQPAELGDSAVYLCASPAGGSDRNQPQHFGDGTRLSIL.

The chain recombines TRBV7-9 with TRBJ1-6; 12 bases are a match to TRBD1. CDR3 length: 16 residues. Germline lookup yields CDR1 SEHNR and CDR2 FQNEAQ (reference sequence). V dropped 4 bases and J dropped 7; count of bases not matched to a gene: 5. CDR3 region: CASSSWDRGRNSPLHF. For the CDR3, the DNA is TGTGCCAGCAGCTCGTGGGACAGGGGGCGGAATTCACCCCTCCACTTT.

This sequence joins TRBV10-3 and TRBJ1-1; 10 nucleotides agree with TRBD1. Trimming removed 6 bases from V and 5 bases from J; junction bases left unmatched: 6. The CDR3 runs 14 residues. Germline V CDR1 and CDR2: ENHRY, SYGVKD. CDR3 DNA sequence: TGTGCCATCAGATCGACAGGGGGCAAAACTGAAGCTTTCTTT. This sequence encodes CAIRSTGGKTEAFF.

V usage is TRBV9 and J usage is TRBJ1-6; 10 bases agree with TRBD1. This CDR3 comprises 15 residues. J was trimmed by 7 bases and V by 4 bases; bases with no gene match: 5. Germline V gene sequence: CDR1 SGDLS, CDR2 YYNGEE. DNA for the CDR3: TGTGCCAGCAGCCCCTTGGGACAGGGGAATTCACCCCTCCACTTT. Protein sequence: CASSPLGQGNSPLHF.

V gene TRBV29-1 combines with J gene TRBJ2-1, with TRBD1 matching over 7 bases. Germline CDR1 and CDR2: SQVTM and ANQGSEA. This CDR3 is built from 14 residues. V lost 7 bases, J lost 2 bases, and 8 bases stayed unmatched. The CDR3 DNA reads TGCAGCGCCTGCTACAGGGGTCCCTACAATGAGCAGTTCTTC. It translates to CSACYRGPYNEQFF.

The CDR3 region has the DNA TGTGCCAGCAGCTTGGCCTCTCAGGGTCATTCACCCCTCCACTTT. It encodes CASSLASQGHSPLHF. This sequence joins TRBV5-4 and TRBJ1-6, with D perhaps matching TRBD1 (5 bases). The germline V gene has CDR1 SGHNT and CDR2 YYREEE (reference sequence). This CDR3 region has 15 residues. Trimming stripped 0 bases from V and 8 bases from J, with 12 bases between.

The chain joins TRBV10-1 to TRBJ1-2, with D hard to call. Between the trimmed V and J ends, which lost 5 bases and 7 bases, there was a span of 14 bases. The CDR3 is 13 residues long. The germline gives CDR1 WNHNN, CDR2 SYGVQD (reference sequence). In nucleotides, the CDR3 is TGCGCCAGCAGTCGATCGACTGATGGTGGCTACACCTTC. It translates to CASSRSTDGGYTF.

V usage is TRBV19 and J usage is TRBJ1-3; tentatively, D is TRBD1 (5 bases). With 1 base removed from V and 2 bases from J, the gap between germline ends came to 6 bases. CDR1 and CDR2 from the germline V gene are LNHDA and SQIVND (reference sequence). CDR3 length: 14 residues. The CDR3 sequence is CASSIGGPGNTIYF. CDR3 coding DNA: TGTGCCAGTAGTATAGGGGGCCCTGGAAACACCATATATTTT.

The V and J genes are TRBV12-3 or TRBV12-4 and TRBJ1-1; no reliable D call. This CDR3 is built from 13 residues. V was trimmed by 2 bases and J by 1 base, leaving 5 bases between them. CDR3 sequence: CASSLRENTEAFF. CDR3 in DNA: TGTGCCAGCAGTTTAAGGGAGAACACTGAAGCTTTCTTT.